These T cell receptor beta chains were read from a single sample in a study of blood T cell repertoires in COVID-19. Profiled with immunoSEQ multiplex PCR; TCRdb holds only in-frame clones, not every one. The sample contains roughly 350,000 clones, about 90% of which appear only once. Sequenced input: peripheral blood. The receptors come from a woman aged 30 to 39 with COVID-19, enrolled during active disease. Both conserved end residues are part of each CDR3.

J	length	V	CDR3
TRBJ2-1	15	TRBV24-1	CATSEPASGRNEQFF
TRBJ2-1	13	TRBV27	CATRETNYNEQFF
TRBJ2-3	16	TRBV9	CASSVGGSDLTDTQYF
TRBJ1-4	14	TRBV5-1	CASSEEGLSEKLFF
TRBJ1-1	13	TRBV7-9	CASSLGAGAPAFF
TRBJ1-6	13	TRBV6-6	CASSMTGDSPLHF
TRBJ2-2	15	TRBV15	CATSRDRSGFGELFF
TRBJ2-7	15	TRBV6-5	CATQRGGGSAYEQYF
TRBJ2-5	15	TRBV5-6	CASSLAGQGRETQYF
TRBJ2-7	17	TRBV16	CASSQRGPGQGEDEQYF
TRBJ1-1	15	TRBV5-4	CASSFRTGGGQAPFF
TRBJ2-7	14	TRBV9	CASSAMDRGLEQYF
TRBJ2-7	14	TRBV7-9	CASSSGLAVGEQYF
TRBJ1-1	13	TRBV5-1	CASSQSVNTEAFF
TRBJ2-1	16	TRBV5-1	CASSLNEGGAYNEQFF
TRBJ2-1	11	TRBV6-5	CASFSGYEQFF
TRBJ2-1	15	TRBV3-1/TRBV3-2	CASSQLLAEGNEQFF
TRBJ2-7	12	TRBV10-2	CASSHSGYEQYF
TRBJ1-2	13	TRBV28	CASSLLSDYGYTF
TRBJ1-1	17	TRBV19	CASSEVSATGAYTEAFF
TRBJ2-5	14	TRBV5-1	CASSFPLRLETQYF
TRBJ1-2	17	TRBV7-2	CASSLALAVGANYGYTF
TRBJ2-1	15	TRBV5-4	CASSLGLVGRNEQFF
TRBJ2-1	16	TRBV5-1	CASSFSGILSYNEQFF
TRBJ2-7	16	TRBV4-1	CASSQEEASGSSEQYF
TRBJ2-1	16	TRBV25-1	CASSAPGLAGNNEQFF
TRBJ2-2	17	TRBV11-2	CASSGGLAGTNTGELFF
TRBJ1-1	17	TRBV6-2/TRBV6-3	CASSPNMGQVMNTEAFF
TRBJ2-7	13	TRBV2	CASSSTSVHEQYF
TRBJ2-2	15	TRBV30	CAWSVLVWNTGELFF
TRBJ2-7	14	TRBV3-1/TRBV3-2	CASSQDPGSYEQYF
TRBJ2-7	14	TRBV28	CASHFAGATYEQYF
TRBJ1-6	15	TRBV9	CASSPTGGVDSPLHF
TRBJ2-5	14	TRBV18	CASSPEAGGETQYF
TRBJ1-1	15	TRBV12-5	CASGLGTGMNTEAFF
TRBJ2-1	17	TRBV7-2	CASSLAGPQGPYNEQFF
TRBJ1-3	16	TRBV7-2	CASSQGQGAAGNTIYF
TRBJ1-1	13	TRBV19	CASSIAPGREAFF
TRBJ1-1	14	TRBV27	CASNTGTANTEAFF
TRBJ1-1	14	TRBV29-1	CSVPGGPLNTEAFF
TRBJ2-5	17	TRBV4-1	CASSQVGGLAGLETQYF
TRBJ1-1	15	TRBV5-6	CASSLGTGGGTEAFF
TRBJ2-1	14	TRBV6-5	CASSYRTGGVEQFF
TRBJ1-2	11	TRBV28	CASSGPGGYTF
TRBJ1-5	14	TRBV7-9	CASSLGQGGQPQHF
TRBJ1-1	14	TRBV6-1	CASSDRQGNTEAFF
TRBJ1-6	14	TRBV30	CAWTGSLNNSPLHF
TRBJ2-1	14	TRBV28	CASSVGTHYNEQFF
TRBJ2-1	16	TRBV28	CASSLWGARRPNEQFF
TRBJ2-7	16	TRBV6-5	CASSYLGRGLSYEQYF
TRBJ1-6	14	TRBV6-5	CASSRDRYNSPLHF
TRBJ2-3	15	TRBV29-1	CSVGTLAGFTDTQYF
TRBJ2-1	13	TRBV7-3	CASSSSGRNEQFF
TRBJ2-5	16	TRBV5-6	CASSQNLAPEGETQYF
TRBJ2-3	16	TRBV5-1	CASSDRLAGEVNTQYF